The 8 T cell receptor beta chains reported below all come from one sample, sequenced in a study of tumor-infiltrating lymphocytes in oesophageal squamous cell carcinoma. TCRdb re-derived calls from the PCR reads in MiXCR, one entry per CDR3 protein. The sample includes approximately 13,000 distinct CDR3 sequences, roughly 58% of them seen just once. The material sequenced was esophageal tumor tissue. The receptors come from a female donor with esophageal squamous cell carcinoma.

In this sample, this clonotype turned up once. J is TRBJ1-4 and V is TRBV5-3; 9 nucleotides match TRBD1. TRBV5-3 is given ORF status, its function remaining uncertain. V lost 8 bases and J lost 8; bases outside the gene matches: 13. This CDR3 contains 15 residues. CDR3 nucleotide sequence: TGTGCCAGCAGCGTATTACAGGGGGCGGGAGAAAAACTGTTTTTT. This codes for CASSVLQGAGEKLFF.

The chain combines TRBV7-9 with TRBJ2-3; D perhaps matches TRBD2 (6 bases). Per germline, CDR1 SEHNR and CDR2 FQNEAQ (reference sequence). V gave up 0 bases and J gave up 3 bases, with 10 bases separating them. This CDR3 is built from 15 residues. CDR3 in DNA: TGTGCCAGCAGCTTAGCGGGAGGAAGTACAGATACGCAGTATTTT. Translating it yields CASSLAGGSTDTQYF.

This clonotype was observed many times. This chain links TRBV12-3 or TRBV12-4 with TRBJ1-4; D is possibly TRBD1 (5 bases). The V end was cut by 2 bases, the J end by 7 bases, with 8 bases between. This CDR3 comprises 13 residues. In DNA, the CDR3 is TGTGCCAGCAGTTTAAAGGGACCTGAAAAACTGTTTTTT. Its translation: CASSLKGPEKLFF.

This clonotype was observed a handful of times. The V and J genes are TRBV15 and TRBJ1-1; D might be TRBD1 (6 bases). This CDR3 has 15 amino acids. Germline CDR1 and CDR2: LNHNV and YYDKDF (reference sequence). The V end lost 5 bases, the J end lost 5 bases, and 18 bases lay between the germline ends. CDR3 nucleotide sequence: TGTGCCACCAGCCGCAGGGGTTCTAGTAGGACTGAAGCTTTCTTT. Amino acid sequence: CATSRRGSSRTEAFF. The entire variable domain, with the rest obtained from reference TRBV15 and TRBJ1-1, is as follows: DAMVIQNPRYQVTQFGKPVTLSCSQTLNHNVMYWYQQKSSQAPKLLFHYYDKDFNNEADTPDNFQSRRPNTSFCFLDIRSPGLGDTAMYLCATSRRGSSRTEAFFGQGTRLTVV.

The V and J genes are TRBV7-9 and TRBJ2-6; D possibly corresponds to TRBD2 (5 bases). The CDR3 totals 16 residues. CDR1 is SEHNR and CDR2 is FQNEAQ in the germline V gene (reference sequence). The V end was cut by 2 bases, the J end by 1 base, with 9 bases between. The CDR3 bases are TGTGCCAGCAGCTTAAGTGGAGGATCTGGGGCCAACGTCCTGACTTTC. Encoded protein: CASSLSGGSGANVLTF.

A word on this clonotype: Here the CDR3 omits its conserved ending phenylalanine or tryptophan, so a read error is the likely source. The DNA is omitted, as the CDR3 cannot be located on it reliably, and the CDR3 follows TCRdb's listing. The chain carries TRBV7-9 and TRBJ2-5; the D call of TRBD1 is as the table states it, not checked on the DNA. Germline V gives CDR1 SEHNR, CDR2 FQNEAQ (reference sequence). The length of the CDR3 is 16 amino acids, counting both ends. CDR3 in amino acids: CASSAGQGAYGYTFGS.

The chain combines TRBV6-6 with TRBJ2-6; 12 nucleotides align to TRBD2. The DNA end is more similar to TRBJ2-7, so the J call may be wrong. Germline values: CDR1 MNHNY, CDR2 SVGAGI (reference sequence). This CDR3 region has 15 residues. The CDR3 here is CASRPATSGSYEQYF. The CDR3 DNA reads TGTGCCAGCAGGCCCGCGACTAGCGGGAGCTACGAGCAGTACTTC.

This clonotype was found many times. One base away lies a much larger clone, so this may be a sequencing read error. This CDR3 is CATRGQLLGEQYF. The CDR3 region has the DNA TGTGCCACCAGGGGACAACTCCTAGGTGAGCAGTACTTC. The chain couples TRBV15 to TRBJ2-5; a possible D gene is TRBD1 (6 bases). This CDR3 has 13 amino acids. V dropped 6 bases and J dropped 11 bases, with 19 bases sitting between them. Germline-derived CDR1 and CDR2 are LNHNV and YYDKDF (reference sequence).